These T cell receptor beta chains were read from a single sample in a study of identifying expanded T cells in peripheral blood. The repertoire was sequenced with immunoSEQ multiplex PCR; TCRdb's copy has only in-frame clones and lacks some. The sample contains some 77,000 clones, 88% of which appear only once. The specimen was blood. Receptors originate from a person aged 18 to 70 in good health. CDR3s include the opening cysteine and the closing phenylalanine or tryptophan. The D gene is left open where the match is weak. Clone size is shown for a subset of rows, as once, few, many or a class of expanded clone.

.	TRBD1	TRBJ1-2	TRBV7-9	CASSEGQGSSTNYGYTF	TGTGCCAGCAGCGAAGGACAGGGCAGCTCAACTAACTATGGCTACACCTTC
.	TRBD1	TRBJ1-1	TRBV28	CASTDTGDTEAFF	TGTGCCAGCACCGATACAGGGGACACTGAAGCTTTCTTT
.	.	TRBJ1-5	TRBV4-1	CASSQERRGGQPQHF	TGCGCCAGCAGCCAAGAACGAAGGGGCGGACAGCCCCAGCATTTT
.	TRBD2	TRBJ2-1	TRBV6-6	CASTDRGGSYNEQFF	TGTGCCAGCACTGATCGGGGGGGCTCCTACAATGAGCAGTTCTTC
.	.	TRBJ1-1	TRBV19	CASSIRVGFNTEAFF	TGTGCCAGTAGTATTAGGGTAGGTTTTAACACTGAAGCTTTCTTT
.	.	TRBJ2-5	TRBV5-1	CASSLERAVQETQYF	TGCGCCAGCAGCTTGGAAAGGGCTGTACAAGAGACCCAGTACTTC
.	.	TRBJ2-7	TRBV4-3	CASSQDPSSYEQYF	TGCGCCAGCAGCCAAGACCCCAGCTCCTACGAGCAGTACTTC
.	.	TRBJ2-1	TRBV5-1	CASSFETPAANEQFF	TGCGCCAGCAGCTTTGAGACCCCAGCCGCCAATGAGCAGTTCTTC
.	TRBD1	TRBJ1-6	TRBV9	CASSGPTGGNSPLHF	TGTGCCAGCAGCGGACCAACAGGGGGCAATTCACCCCTCCACTTT
.	.	TRBJ1-5	TRBV11-2	CASSFTNNQPQHF	TGTGCCAGCAGCTTTACTAACAATCAGCCCCAGCATTTT
.	TRBD2	TRBJ2-7	TRBV13	CASSLGTSGGEYF	TGTGCCAGCAGCCTGGGGACTAGCGGGGGAGAGTACTTC
.	.	TRBJ1-1	TRBV13	CASSLTAEAFF	TGTGCCAGCAGCTTAACCGCTGAAGCTTTCTTT
.	.	TRBJ2-7	TRBV5-6	CASSFRDGLHNEQYF	TGTGCCAGCAGCTTCCGGGACGGACTCCATAACGAGCAGTACTTC
.	.	TRBJ1-2	TRBV6-6	CASSPKPYGYTF	TGTGCCAGCAGCCCCAAACCGTATGGCTACACCTTC
.	TRBD2	TRBJ2-1	TRBV5-1	CASSFPRGLAGGSSYNEQFF	TGCGCCAGCAGCTTCCCCCGGGGACTAGCGGGGGGAAGCTCCTACAATGAGCAGTTCTTC
.	TRBD2	TRBJ2-3	TRBV11-3	CASSSTGLAGSLGTDTQYF	TGTGCCAGCAGCTCCACAGGACTAGCGGGGTCCTTGGGGACAGATACGCAGTATTTT
.	.	TRBJ2-5	TRBV11-2	CASSLSIQETQYF	TGTGCCAGCAGCTTATCGATCCAAGAGACCCAGTACTTC
.	TRBD1	TRBJ2-2	TRBV25-1	CASIGTGIRGELFF	TGTGCCAGCATAGGGACAGGGATCAGGGGGGAGCTGTTTTTT
.	.	TRBJ2-4	TRBV4-3	CASSQGRGGSLGNIQYF	TGCGCCAGCAGCCAAGGGAGAGGGGGGTCTCTAGGAAACATTCAGTACTTC
few	.	TRBJ2-5	TRBV20-1	CSAYLETQYF	TGCAGTGCTTATTTGGAGACCCAGTACTTC
.	.	TRBJ2-5	TRBV20-1	CSAAGSKTQYF	TGCAGTGCGGCAGGGTCCAAGACCCAGTACTTC
.	.	TRBJ1-3	TRBV5-6	CASSLGERNTIYF	TGTGCCAGCAGCTTGGGGGAGCGGAACACCATATATTTT
.	.	TRBJ1-2	TRBV6-5	CASSYSGTTYGYTF	TGTGCCAGCAGTTACTCAGGGACAACCTATGGCTACACCTTC
.	.	TRBJ2-3	TRBV7-2	CASSRLRGVRRGTDTQYF	TGTGCCAGCAGCCGCCTAAGGGGCGTCCGTCGCGGCACAGATACGCAGTATTTT
.	.	TRBJ1-5	TRBV19	CASSFGTNNQPQHF	TGTGCCAGTAGTTTCGGGACAAACAATCAGCCCCAGCATTTT